This entry lists 18 T cell receptor beta chains sequenced from one sample in a study of blood T cell repertoires in COVID-19. Libraries were prepared by immunoSEQ multiplex PCR; TCRdb keeps only in-frame clonotypes and omits some of them. The data hold roughly 340,000 clones, with approximately 87% observed a single time. Sequenced input: peripheral blood. The receptors were sampled from a woman between 45 and 65 years old with COVID-19, enrolled during active disease.

This clone was seen just once. This rearrangement joins TRBV29-1 to TRBJ1-2, with D maybe TRBD1 (5 bases). CDR3 size: 16 residues. Germline assignment: CDR1 SQVTM and CDR2 ANQGSEA. Trimming pared 6 bases from V and 0 bases from J, leaving 20 bases between. The CDR3 sequence is CSVPTSPLTANYGYTF. The CDR3 DNA is TGCAGCGTCCCAACCTCCCCGTTGACAGCTAACTATGGCTACACCTTC.

This clone turned up a few times. V and J are TRBV19 and TRBJ1-3; weak D call: TRBD1 (5 bases). With 3 bases removed from V and 0 bases from J, the gap between germline ends came to 9 bases. The CDR3 runs 15 residues. Germline CDR1 reads LNHDA; CDR2 reads SQIVND (reference sequence). The CDR3 nucleotides read TGTGCCAGTAGTATTTTTGGGGCCTCTGGAAACACCATATATTTT. Translated: CASSIFGASGNTIYF.

With regard to this clone: This sample also contains other DNA sequences that code for the same CDR3. This rearrangement joins TRBV19 to TRBJ2-3; TRBD1 agrees at 10 bases. V shed 3 bases, J shed 3 bases, and the junction held 0 bases outside the gene matches. This CDR3 contains 14 residues. Germline assignment: CDR1 LNHDA and CDR2 SQIVND (reference sequence). The CDR3 DNA reads as TGTGCCAGTAGTATGGGACAGGGGACAGATACGCAGTATTTT. This gives the protein CASSMGQGTDTQYF. Combining the CDR3 with reference TRBV19 and TRBJ2-3 gives the whole variable domain DGGITQSPKYLFRKEGQNVTLSCEQNLNHDAMYWYRQDPGQGLRLIYYSQIVNDFQKGDIAEGYSVSREKKESFPLTVTSAQKNPTAFYLCASSMGQGTDTQYFGPGTRLTVL.

The rearrangement links TRBV4-1 to TRBJ2-7; 8 nucleotides line up with TRBD2. Germline lookup yields CDR1 MGHRA and CDR2 YSYEKL. The CDR3 length is 16 residues. V was clipped by 4 bases and J by 6 bases; unmatched bases: 14. The chain's CDR3 is CASSPPRGLVDVEQYF. The CDR3 nucleotides are TGCGCCAGCAGCCCCCCTAGGGGACTAGTTGACGTCGAGCAGTACTTC.

The gene calls are TRBV3-1 (or the pseudogene TRBV3-2) and TRBJ2-1, with D maybe TRBD2 (6 bases). Germline values: CDR1 LGHDT, CDR2 YNNKEL (reference sequence). This CDR3 region has 17 residues. The V and J ends lost 3 bases and 2 bases respectively, with 17 bases between them. The CDR3 region is CASSHRPGLATYNEQFF. Written as DNA, the CDR3 is TGTGCCAGCAGCCATCGCCCTGGGCTAGCGACCTACAATGAGCAGTTCTTC.

This clone was seen a few times. V is TRBV7-8 and J is TRBJ1-3; D unclear. V shed 0 bases and J shed 0 bases, with 9 bases lying between them. CDR3 size: 16 residues. The V gene's germline CDR1 is SGHVS and CDR2 FQNEAQ. CDR3 loop: CASSLAGYSSGNTIYF. Written as DNA, the CDR3 is TGTGCCAGCAGCTTAGCCGGGTATAGCTCTGGAAACACCATATATTTT.

V and J are TRBV19 and TRBJ2-7; no clear D. This CDR3 spans 16 amino acids. Per germline, CDR1 LNHDA and CDR2 SQIVND (reference sequence). Trimming left V 4 bases short and J 2 bases short, with 18 bases between. The CDR3 bases are TGTGCCAGTAGTACGGTTACAGCCGCTGGCCCCTACGAGCAGTACTTC. Amino acids: CASSTVTAAGPYEQYF.

This chain uses TRBV7-9 with TRBJ1-6, with D hard to call. The CDR3 loop spans 15 amino acids. V gave up 7 bases and J gave up 0 bases, with 10 bases separating them. Germline CDR1 SEHNR, CDR2 FQNEAQ (reference sequence). CDR3 in amino acids: CASTLASSYNSPLHF. The DNA of the CDR3 is TGTGCCAGCACTTTGGCCAGCTCCTATAATTCACCCCTCCACTTT. The full variable domain, completed using reference TRBV7-9 and TRBJ1-6, is DTGVSQNPRHKITKRGQNVTFRCDPISEHNRLYWYRQTLGQGPEFLTYFQNEAQLEKSRLLSDRFSAERPKGSFSTLEIQRTEQGDSAMYLCASTLASSYNSPLHFGNGTRLTVT.

The chain joins TRBV5-1 to TRBJ2-1; D unresolved. Looked up from germline, CDR1 is SGHRS and CDR2 is YFSETQ. V was cut by 0 bases and J by 9 bases, with 7 bases left in between. This CDR3 is built from 12 residues. The CDR3 bases are TGCGCCAGCAGCTTGGACAGTGGTGAGCAGTTCTTC. It translates to CASSLDSGEQFF.

In this sample, this clone turned up once. J is TRBJ2-1 and V is TRBV7-2; 13 nucleotides align to TRBD2. Per germline, CDR1 SGHTA and CDR2 FQGNSA. Losses at the gene ends were 5 bases for V and 0 bases for J; bases not matched to a gene: 10. The CDR3 totals 19 residues. As DNA, the CDR3 is TGTGCCAGCAGCCCGGGACTAGCGGGGAGATCAAGCTCCTACAATGAGCAGTTCTTC. Translation: CASSPGLAGRSSSYNEQFF. The full variable domain, in which reference TRBV7-2 and TRBJ2-1 provide the parts outside the CDR3, is GAGVSQSPSNKVTEKGKDVELRCDPISGHTALYWYRQSLGQGLEFLIYFQGNSAPDKSGLPSDRFSAERTGGSVSTLTIQRTQQEDSAVYLCASSPGLAGRSSSYNEQFFGPGTRLTVL.

The rearrangement uses TRBV19 and TRBJ1-5; D not certain. Germline assignment: CDR1 LNHDA and CDR2 SQIVND (reference sequence). Trimming stripped 3 bases from V and 5 bases from J, with 5 bases between. This CDR3 has 12 amino acids. The CDR3 region is CASSIPYQPQHF. The CDR3 region has the DNA TGTGCCAGTAGTATCCCTTATCAGCCCCAGCATTTT. Variable domain in full (rest from reference TRBV19 and TRBJ1-5): DGGITQSPKYLFRKEGQNVTLSCEQNLNHDAMYWYRQDPGQGLRLIYYSQIVNDFQKGDIAEGYSVSREKKESFPLTVTSAQKNPTAFYLCASSIPYQPQHFGDGTRLSIL.

The chain carries TRBV6-5 and TRBJ1-3; TRBD1 is a possible D gene (5 bases). Trimming left V 3 bases short and J 4 bases short, with 16 bases between. The CDR3 totals 16 residues. Germline-derived CDR1 and CDR2 are MNHEY and SVGAGI. CDR3: CASSYNRNGLGNTIYF. In DNA form, the CDR3 reads TGTGCCAGCAGTTATAACAGGAACGGCTTAGGAAACACCATATATTTT.

The chain combines TRBV5-3 with TRBJ2-2; the D is unclear. TRBV5-3 is an open reading frame, and its role is uncertain. The CDR3 is 13 amino acids. Trimming removed 4 bases from V and 9 bases from J, with 13 bases in between. CDR3 in amino acids: CARSRGLAWELFF. CDR3 sequence (DNA): TGTGCCAGAAGCCGAGGATTAGCATGGGAGCTGTTTTTT.

The V gene is TRBV10-2, the J gene TRBJ1-1; 9 positions match TRBD1. Germline V gene sequence: CDR1 WSHSY, CDR2 SAAADI. There are 15 residues in the CDR3. V shed 4 bases and J 3 bases; nucleotides not matched to a gene: 6. The CDR3 bases are TGCGCCAGCAGTGTACAGGGGGCCGGGGACACTGAAGCTTTCTTT. Residues: CASSVQGAGDTEAFF.

This chain connects TRBV6-4 to TRBJ2-1; 10 bases align to TRBD2. The CDR3 consists of 16 residues. Trimming removed 2 bases from V and 7 bases from J; junction bases left unmatched: 8. CDR1 and CDR2 (germline): MRHNA, SNTAGT. In nucleotides, the CDR3 is TGTGCCAGCAGTGACACGGGGGCTAGCGGGAGAAATGAGCAGTTCTTC. It yields the protein CASSDTGASGRNEQFF.

The CDR3 spells CASSLPGQLLWGYTF. The CDR3 DNA is TGTGCCAGCAGTTTACCGGGACAGCTACTCTGGGGCTACACCTTC. The chain couples TRBV6-5 to TRBJ1-2, with 7 nucleotides matching TRBD1. Germline V gene lookup returns CDR1 MNHEY and CDR2 SVGAGI. Germline trimming cut 4 bases from V and 8 bases from J; bases unmatched to any gene: 13. The CDR3 consists of 15 residues.

The V gene is TRBV13, the J gene TRBJ1-1, with TRBD1 matching 10 bases. V was clipped by 5 bases and J by 10 bases; unmatched bases: 13. The CDR3 length is 15 residues. Germline assignment: CDR1 PRHDT and CDR2 FYEKMQ (reference sequence). CDR3 DNA sequence: TGTGCCAGCAGCCCTCCGGGACAGGGGCTGGTCGGAGCTTTCTTT. Encoded protein: CASSPPGQGLVGAFF.

V is TRBV19 and J is TRBJ2-3, with unresolved D. The CDR3 sequence is 13 residues long. V was shortened by 5 bases and J by 2 bases, with 8 bases between the two germline ends. Germline V lookup: CDR1 LNHDA, CDR2 SQIVND (reference sequence). The CDR3 sequence: CASSLRLTDTQYF. In DNA, the CDR3 is TGTGCCAGTAGTCTACGACTCACAGATACGCAGTATTTT.